This T cell receptor (beta chain) was sequenced for a study of blood T cell repertoires in COVID-19. Study-level information: The United States, Italy and Spain provided the acute and convalescent COVID-19 samples. T cells, B-cell-depleted T cells, or PBMCs supplied cDNA or gDNA.

Authors' data handling: Nucleated cell number was recorded as an estimate derived from reference gene primer amplification. Profiling relied on immunoSEQ multiplex PCR, and the TCRdb table lists in-frame clones only, not all of them. The V and J calls and the clone size are those of that table, but D and trimming were determined from the DNA. The sample records fewer than 180,000 clones, about 80% being singletons. Losses at the gene ends were 0 bases for V and 0 bases for J; bases not matched to a gene: 7. CDR1 is MGHRA, CDR2 YSYEKL, per germline. CDR3 length equals 17 residues. The rearrangement uses TRBV4-1 and TRBJ2-7, with 8 nucleotides matching TRBD2. The sample taken for sequencing was peripheral blood. This TCR was recovered from a man between 65 and 80 years old with acute or convalescent COVID-19. CDR3 DNA: TGCGCCAGCAGCCAAGAGGCAGCGGGAGACCACTCCTACGAGCAGTACTTC. Translating gives CASSQEAAGDHSYEQYF.